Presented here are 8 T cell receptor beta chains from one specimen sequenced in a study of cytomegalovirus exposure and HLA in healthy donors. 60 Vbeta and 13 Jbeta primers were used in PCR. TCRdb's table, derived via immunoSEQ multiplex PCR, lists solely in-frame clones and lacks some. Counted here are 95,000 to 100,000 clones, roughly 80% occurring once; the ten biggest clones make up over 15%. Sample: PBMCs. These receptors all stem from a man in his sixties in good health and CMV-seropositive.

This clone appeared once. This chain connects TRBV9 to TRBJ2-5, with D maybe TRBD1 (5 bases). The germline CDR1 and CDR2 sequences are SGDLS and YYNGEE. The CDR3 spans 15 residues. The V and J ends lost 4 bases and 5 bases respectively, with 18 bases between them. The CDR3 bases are TGTGCCAGCAGCCCCCAGGGCTGGCTGATGGAGACCCAGTACTTC. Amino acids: CASSPQGWLMETQYF.

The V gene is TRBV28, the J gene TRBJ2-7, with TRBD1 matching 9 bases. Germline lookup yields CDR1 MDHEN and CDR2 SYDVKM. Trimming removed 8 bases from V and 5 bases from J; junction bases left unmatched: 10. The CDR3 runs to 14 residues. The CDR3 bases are TGTGCCAGCCGGAACAGGGGGCGAGTCGACGAGCAGTACTTC. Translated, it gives CASRNRGRVDEQYF. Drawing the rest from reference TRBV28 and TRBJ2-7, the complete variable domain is DVKVTQSSRYLVKRTGEKVFLECVQDMDHENMFWYRQDPGLGLRLIYFSYDVKMKEKGDIPEGYSVSREKKERFSLILESASTNQTSMYLCASRNRGRVDEQYFGPGTRLTVT.

The CDR3 loop reads CASSQSGVCGETGGPQAYGYTF. The CDR3 DNA reads TGCGCCAGCAGTCAATCGGGTGTATGTGGAGAGACAGGGGGCCCGCAAGCCTATGGCTACACCTTC. The V call is TRBV23-1, the J call TRBJ1-2; TRBD1 agrees at 10 bases. TRBV23-1 is an open reading frame, and its role is uncertain. This CDR3 is built from 22 residues. The J segment lost 4 bases and the V segment lost 0 bases, leaving 23 bases of the junction unmatched.

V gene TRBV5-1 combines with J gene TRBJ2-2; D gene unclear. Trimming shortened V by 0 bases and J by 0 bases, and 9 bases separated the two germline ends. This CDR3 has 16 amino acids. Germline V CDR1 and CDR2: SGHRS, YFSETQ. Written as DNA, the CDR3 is TGCGCCAGCAGCTTGGAAGCAGGAACGAACACCGGGGAGCTGTTTTTT. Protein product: CASSLEAGTNTGELFF. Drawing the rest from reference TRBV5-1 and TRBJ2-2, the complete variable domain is KAGVTQTPRYLIKTRGQQVTLSCSPISGHRSVSWYQQTPGQGLQFLFEYFSETQRNKGNFPGRFSGRQFSNSRSEMNVSTLELGDSALYLCASSLEAGTNTGELFFGEGSRLTVL.

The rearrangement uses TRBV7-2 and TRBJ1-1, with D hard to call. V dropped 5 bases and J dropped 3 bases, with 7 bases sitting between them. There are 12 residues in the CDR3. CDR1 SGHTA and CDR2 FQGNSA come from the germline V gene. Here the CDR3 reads CASSPEYTEAFF. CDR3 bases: TGTGCCAGCAGCCCTGAGTACACTGAAGCTTTCTTT.

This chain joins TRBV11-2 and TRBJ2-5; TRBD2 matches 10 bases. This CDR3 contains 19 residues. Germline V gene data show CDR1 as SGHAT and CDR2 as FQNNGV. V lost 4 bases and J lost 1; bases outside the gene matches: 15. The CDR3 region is CASSYPAHGLAVIQETQYF. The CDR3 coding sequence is TGTGCCAGCAGCTACCCCGCTCATGGACTAGCGGTAATCCAAGAGACCCAGTACTTC. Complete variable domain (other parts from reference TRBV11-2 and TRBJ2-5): EAGVAQSPRYKIIEKRQSVAFWCNPISGHATLYWYQQILGQGPKLLIQFQNNGVVDDSQLPKDRFSAERLKGVDSTLKIQPAKLEDSAVYLCASSYPAHGLAVIQETQYFGPGTRLLVL.

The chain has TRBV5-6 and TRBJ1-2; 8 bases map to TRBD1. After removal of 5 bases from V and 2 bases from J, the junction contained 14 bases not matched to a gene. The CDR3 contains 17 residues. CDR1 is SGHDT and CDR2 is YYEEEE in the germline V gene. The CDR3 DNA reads TGTGCCAGCAGGGGGGTGAGGGGACAGGTAACGAACTATGGCTACACCTTC. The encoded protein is CASRGVRGQVTNYGYTF. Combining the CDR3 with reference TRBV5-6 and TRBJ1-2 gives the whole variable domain DAGVTQSPTHLIKTRGQQVTLRCSPKSGHDTVSWYQQALGQGPQFIFQYYEEEERQRGNFPDRFSGHQFPNYSSELNVNALLLGDSALYLCASRGVRGQVTNYGYTFGSGTRLTVV.

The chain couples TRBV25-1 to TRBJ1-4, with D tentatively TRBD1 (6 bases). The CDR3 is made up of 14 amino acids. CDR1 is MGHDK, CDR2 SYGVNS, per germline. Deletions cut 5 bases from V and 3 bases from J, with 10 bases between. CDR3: CASSKTGPNEKLFF. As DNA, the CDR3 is TGTGCCAGCAGTAAGACAGGTCCTAATGAAAAACTGTTTTTT.